This T cell receptor (beta chain) was captured by sequencing in a study of T-cell memory formation after mild COVID-19 (TCRdb year 2021). As for the study more broadly: TCR sequence clusters from the two donors were largely donor specific. In two donors, T-cell clones that expanded and contracted after mild COVID-19 were tracked by sequencing TCRalpha and TCRbeta repertoires over time. Two young, previously healthy adult volunteers, one female and one male, were included in the cohort.

The investigation overall reported the following: Only a couple of mild cases were covered by the study, and larger cohorts that include severe cases with pre-infection samples were considered necessary. SARS-CoV-2 specificity of the second-wave clones peaking on day 37 was not confirmed. Clones contracting from day 15 to 85 had balanced CD4/CD8 phenotypes, while a second wave expanding from day 15 to 37 was biased towards CD4+. Some responding clones were found in pre-infection memory, which suggests that pre-existing cross-reactive memory T cells took part in the SARS-CoV-2 response. Contracting CD4+ clones turned up mainly in the CM and EM memory subsets, whereas EMRA was where CD8+ clones were enriched.

Ficoll-Paque density gradient centrifugation was the method used to isolate PBMCs. Concerning this clonotype itself: This receptor's antigen is unknown. No base-level quality is on record; no much larger clone is a single base apart.

V is pruned by 0 bases and J by 0 bases, leaving 19 bases of the junction without a gene match. Measured from the cysteine to the phenylalanine, the CDR3 is 22 residues long. Only CDR3 DNA is held: 66 bases, read in frame from base 1. CDR1 and CDR2 were assigned from the germline V gene (reference sequence) as SEHNR and FQNEAQ. The data were produced on an Illumina NovaSeq 6000. TCRalpha and TCRbeta cDNA libraries were constructed by 5'RACE with constant-segment primers, with sample barcodes and unique molecular identifiers being introduced. RNA was extracted from every sample with Trizol reagent. Libraries were amplified in two PCR steps, with a second sample barcode and Illumina TruSeq adapters added in the second step. Libraries were sequenced on an Illumina NovaSeq with 2 x 150 bp paired-end reads. The published analysis was carried out like this. The reads were demultiplexed and collapsed into UMI-guided consensus sequences using migec v1.2.7. With mixcr v2.1.11, UMI consensuses were aligned to TRA and TRB V and J templates and assembled into clonotypes. A clonotype was counted as expanded or contracted only when both edgeR and NoisET called the clonotype significant, with the noise models trained on biological replicates. For edgeR calls, the thresholds were a false discovery rate-adjusted p below 0.01 and a log2 fold-change of 1. As an exploratory analysis of dynamics, max-normalized trajectories of the 1000 most abundant clonotypes were examined with PCA combined with hierarchical clustering. Separately sequenced CD4+ and CD8+ repertoires were used to assign the CD4 or CD8 phenotype of responding clones. TCRdb's own reprocessing of the public reads used fastp at Q25 and MiXCR and kept productive beta chains. A single entry per CDR3 protein holds the most common genes and DNA from its merged rows. TCRdb, not the original authors, processed these V and J calls. The sample table contains 400,000 or so distinct CDR3 sequences; only one count was recorded for 20% to 25% of them. Around 13% of the sample goes to the ten largest clones.

The material sequenced was PBMCs or a T cell subset sorted from them (not recorded which). Recombination connected TRBV7-9 to TRBJ2-1; TRBD2 aligns with 8 central bases. The sequence was obtained from an adult woman who had mild COVID-19 (a few samples of this study predate the infection). The sample titles of this study are shuffled in the database, so cell type and time point are left out; the donor was told from shared clones. The CDR3 reads CASSLARAIGSGVPSSYNEQFF. The bases read TGTGCCAGCAGCTTAGCGAGAGCCATTGGTAGCGGGGTCCCTAGCTCCTACAATGAGCAGTTCTTC. Reference TRBV7-9 and TRBJ2-1 proteins supply the regions before and after the CDR3; the full variable domain is: DTGVSQNPRHKITKRGQNVTFRCDPISEHNRLYWYRQTLGQGPEFLTYFQNEAQLEKSRLLSDRFSAERPKGSFSTLEIQRTEQGDSAMYLCASSLARAIGSGVPSSYNEQFFGPGTRLTVL.